A selection of T cell receptor beta chains follows, all from one sample in a study of T cell changes during pregnancy in multiple sclerosis. Only in-frame clones appear in the TCRdb table, and some are missing; sequencing was by immunoSEQ multiplex PCR. The table includes roughly 24,000 clones, about 90% detected once. Source: CD8+ T cells from peripheral blood mononuclear cells, taken after pregnancy. The receptor source for this set is a female donor with multiple sclerosis, enrolled in a pregnancy study. Each CDR3 is given with its conserved first and last residue. A D gene is named only where the DNA matches it firmly. Size values are once, few and many counts, or a class for expanded clones, and some rows have none.

>.|TRBJ1-2|.|TRBV6-4|13
CASSDGAALGYTF
TGTGCCAGCAGTGACGGGGCAGCATTGGGCTACACCTTC
>.|TRBJ2-1|.|TRBV9|16
CASRGGEGREVNEQFF
TGTGCCAGCAGAGGGGGGGAGGGGAGGGAAGTAAATGAGCAGTTCTTC
>large|TRBJ2-2|TRBD2|TRBV11-2|16
CASTLSGREYTGELFF
TGTGCCAGCACCCTTAGCGGGAGGGAGTACACCGGGGAGCTGTTTTTT
>.|TRBJ2-5|TRBD1|TRBV7-7|18
CASSRWGNRGRVVETQYF
TGTGCCAGCAGCCGATGGGGAAACAGGGGGCGCGTAGTAGAGACCCAGTACTTC
>.|TRBJ2-7|.|TRBV27|14
CASSLRGSAYEQYF
TGTGCCAGCAGTTTAAGGGGATCGGCCTACGAGCAGTACTTC
>.|TRBJ1-5|.|TRBV27|13
CASSLAGNQPQHF
TGTGCCAGCAGTTTAGCAGGGAATCAGCCCCAGCATTTT
>once|TRBJ2-7|TRBD1|TRBV27|16
CASSLGQGASAYEQYF
TGTGCCAGCAGTTTAGGACAGGGGGCGTCGGCCTACGAGCAGTACTTC
>once|TRBJ2-7|.|TRBV1|18
CTSSQDPTGLAGVCEQYF
TGCACCAGCAGCCAAGATCCCACGGGACTAGCGGGAGTTTGTGAGCAGTACTTC
>.|TRBJ2-1|TRBD2|TRBV11-1|18
CASSFAGDQREPTDEQFF
TGTGCCAGCAGCTTTGCGGGGGACCAGCGGGAGCCGACGGATGAGCAGTTCTTC
>.|TRBJ2-3|TRBD2|TRBV4-1|16
CASSQGEGTSWDTQYF
TGCGCCAGCAGCCAAGGGGAAGGGACTAGCTGGGATACGCAGTATTTT
>once|TRBJ2-7|TRBD1|TRBV9|13
CASSMGQSYEQYF
TGTGCCAGCAGTATGGGACAGTCCTACGAGCAGTACTTC
>.|TRBJ2-3|.|TRBV10-3|10
CATWQDTQYF
TGTGCCACCTGGCAAGATACGCAGTATTTT
>.|TRBJ2-7|TRBD2|TRBV4-1|17
CASSQAHGTSGSYEQYF
TGCGCCAGCAGCCAGGCCCACGGGACTAGCGGAAGTTACGAGCAGTACTTC
>few|TRBJ1-5|TRBD1|TRBV29-1|14
CSVVTGQGGQPQHF
TGCAGCGTTGTAACGGGACAGGGGGGACAGCCCCAGCATTTT
>.|TRBJ2-5|.|TRBV14|12
CASSPGGETQYF
TGTGCCAGCAGCCCCGGCGGAGAGACCCAGTACTTC
>.|TRBJ1-1|.|TRBV30|15
CAWSQRRGGLTEAFF
TGTGCCTGGAGTCAGAGGAGGGGAGGATTGACTGAAGCTTTCTTT
>.|TRBJ2-2|.|TRBV7-7|14
CASSQRDFTGELFF
TGTGCTAGCAGCCAGAGGGATTTCACCGGGGAGCTGTTTTTT
>.|TRBJ2-7|.|TRBV19|14
CASSIGLSNYEQYF
TGTGCCAGTAGTATCGGTCTTAGTAACTACGAGCAGTACTTC
>.|TRBJ1-5|.|TRBV19|14
CASSIWQGNQPQHF
TGTGCCAGTAGTATATGGCAGGGAAATCAGCCCCAGCATTTT
>.|TRBJ2-1|TRBD2|TRBV25-1|17
CASSAKGSGRRGNEQFF
TGTGCCAGCAGTGCTAAAGGTAGCGGGAGGAGGGGCAATGAGCAGTTCTTC
>.|TRBJ2-7|.|TRBV5-5|13
CASSHGDSYEQYF
TGTGCCAGCAGCCACGGGGACTCCTACGAGCAGTACTTC
>.|TRBJ2-7|TRBD2|TRBV13|14
CASSSPTSSYEQYF
TGTGCCAGCAGCTCCCCGACTAGCAGCTACGAGCAGTACTTC
>.|TRBJ1-4|.|TRBV4-1|15
CASSQVRDPGGKLFF
TGCGCCAGCAGCCAAGTCCGAGACCCGGGGGGAAAACTGTTTTTT
>.|TRBJ1-5|.|TRBV27|14
CASSFSGFEQPQHF
TGTGCCAGCAGTTTCTCGGGGTTTGAGCAGCCCCAGCATTTT
>few|TRBJ2-3|TRBD2|TRBV6-4|16
CASSPSASGSPDTQYF
TGTGCCAGCAGTCCCTCCGCTAGCGGGAGCCCAGATACGCAGTATTTT
>.|TRBJ2-5|TRBD2|TRBV7-9|16
CASSPWTSGRQETQYF
TGTGCCAGCAGCCCTTGGACTAGCGGGCGTCAAGAGACCCAGTACTTC
>.|TRBJ2-7|TRBD2|TRBV4-2|16
CASSQVGLARTYEQYF
TGTGCCAGCAGCCAAGTCGGACTAGCGAGAACCTACGAGCAGTACTTC
>.|TRBJ2-3|TRBD2|TRBV7-9|16
CASSSGTSSSTDTQYF
TGTGCCAGCAGCTCCGGGACTAGCAGTAGCACAGATACGCAGTATTTT
>.|TRBJ2-5|.|TRBV7-3|16
CASSKRAPGNLETQYF
TGTGCCAGCAGCAAGAGGGCCCCCGGAAATCTAGAGACCCAGTACTTC
>.|TRBJ2-3|.|TRBV7-8|15
CASSPRGAGLDTQYF
TGTGCCAGCAGCCCAAGAGGGGCGGGACTAGATACGCAGTATTTT
>.|TRBJ2-7|.|TRBV5-1|17
CASSFVRDSSFGHEQYF
TGCGCCAGCAGCTTCGTCCGGGACTCAAGTTTTGGACACGAGCAGTACTTC
>.|TRBJ2-7|.|TRBV7-9|13
CASSGSSSYEQYF
TGTGCCAGCAGCGGGTCTAGCTCCTACGAGCAGTACTTC
>.|TRBJ2-2|TRBD2|TRBV6-1|16
CASSARLAWNTGELFF
TGTGCCAGCAGTGCTCGACTAGCGTGGAACACCGGGGAGCTGTTTTTT
>.|TRBJ1-5|TRBD1|TRBV19|15
CASRIYAGGAQPQHF
TGTGCCAGTAGGATATATGCAGGGGGAGCACAGCCCCAGCATTTT
>few|TRBJ2-1|TRBD2|TRBV4-2|16
CASSQDSGSPYNEQFF
TGTGCCAGCAGCCAAGATAGCGGGAGCCCCTACAATGAGCAGTTCTTC
>.|TRBJ2-3|TRBD2|TRBV30|18
CAWSPPTGRGRDTDTQYF
TGTGCCTGGAGTCCCCCTACTGGTCGCGGGAGGGACACAGATACGCAGTATTTT
>.|TRBJ2-7|.|TRBV30|13
CAWEGLNSYEQYF
TGTGCCTGGGAGGGACTTAACTCCTACGAGCAGTACTTC
>.|TRBJ2-7|.|TRBV19|13
CASSPLTGYEQYF
TGTGCCAGTAGCCCTTTGACTGGCTACGAGCAGTACTTC
>.|TRBJ1-1|.|TRBV27|14
CASSLGGARTEAFF
TGTGCCAGCAGTTTAGGGGGGGCGAGAACTGAAGCTTTCTTT
>.|TRBJ2-1|TRBD2|TRBV5-1|15
CASSLGTSGYNEQFF
TGCGCCAGCAGCTTGGGGACTAGCGGATACAATGAGCAGTTCTTC
>.|TRBJ2-7|.|TRBV11-2|16
CASSLSVRVNSYEQYF
TGTGCCAGCAGCTTAAGCGTCCGGGTTAACTCCTACGAGCAGTACTTC
>.|TRBJ1-1|.|TRBV7-3|15
CASSSTRDSNTEAFF
TGTGCCAGCAGCTCGACCCGGGACTCGAACACTGAAGCTTTCTTT
>.|TRBJ1-1|.|TRBV2|16
CASSDGLEDLNTEAFF
TGTGCCAGCAGTGATGGGTTGGAGGACCTGAACACTGAAGCTTTCTTT
>.|TRBJ1-1|.|TRBV4-1|15
CASSQDLGAQGHAFF
TGCGCCAGCAGCCAAGATTTGGGGGCCCAGGGGCACGCTTTCTTT
>once|TRBJ2-2|.|TRBV7-2|12
CASNLNTGELFF
TGTGCCAGCAACCTAAACACCGGGGAGCTGTTTTTT
>.|TRBJ1-2|TRBD1|TRBV19|15
CASSIDDRGVDGYTF
TGTGCCAGTAGTATAGACGACAGGGGGGTAGATGGCTACACCTTC
>.|TRBJ2-3|.|TRBV9|12
CASSVQGDTQYF
TGTGCCAGCAGCGTACAGGGGGATACGCAGTATTTT
>.|TRBJ2-1|.|TRBV5-1|14
CASSLDSPSDEQFF
TGCGCCAGCAGCTTGGACTCCCCTTCGGATGAGCAGTTCTTC
>.|TRBJ2-7|TRBD2|TRBV9|15
CASSVGSGGSYEQYF
TGTGCCAGCAGCGTAGGGTCGGGGGGGTCCTACGAGCAGTACTTC
>.|TRBJ2-2|.|TRBV11-3|12
CASSLGVGELFF
TGTGCCAGCAGCCTCGGAGTCGGGGAGCTGTTTTTT
>few|TRBJ1-3|.|TRBV5-4|13
CASSFRGGNTIYF
TGTGCCAGCAGCTTCCGAGGTGGAAACACCATATATTTT
>.|TRBJ2-2|.|TRBV15|16
CATSRDRGPNTGELFF
TGTGCCACCAGCAGAGACAGGGGACCCAACACCGGGGAGCTGTTTTTT
>.|TRBJ1-2|.|TRBV7-2|17
CASSLVGRGAINYGYTF
TGTGCCAGCAGCTTAGTTGGGCGGGGAGCTATTAACTATGGCTACACCTTC
>.|TRBJ2-2|.|TRBV27|12
CASMSATGELFF
TGTGCCAGCATGAGCGCCACCGGGGAGCTGTTTTTT
>medium-sized|TRBJ2-3|TRBD2|TRBV4-2|15
CASSREREATDTQYF
TGTGCCAGCAGCCGAGAGCGGGAGGCCACAGATACGCAGTATTTT